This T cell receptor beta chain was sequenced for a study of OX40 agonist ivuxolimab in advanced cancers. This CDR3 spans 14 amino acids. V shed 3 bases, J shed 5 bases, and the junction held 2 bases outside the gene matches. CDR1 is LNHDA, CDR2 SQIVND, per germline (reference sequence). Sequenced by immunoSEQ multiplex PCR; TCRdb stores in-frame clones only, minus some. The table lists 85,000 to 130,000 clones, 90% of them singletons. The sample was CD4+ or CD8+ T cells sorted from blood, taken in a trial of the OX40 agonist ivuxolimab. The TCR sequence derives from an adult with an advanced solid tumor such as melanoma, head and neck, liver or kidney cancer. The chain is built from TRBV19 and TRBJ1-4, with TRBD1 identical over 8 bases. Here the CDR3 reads CASSIQGANEKLFF. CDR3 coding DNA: TGTGCCAGTAGTATCCAGGGGGCGAATGAAAAACTGTTTTTT.